A single sample is the source of the 26 T cell receptor beta chains below, sequenced in a study of blood T cell repertoires in COVID-19. This table comes from immunoSEQ multiplex PCR, and its TCRdb copy is limited to in-frame clones, with some not included. Of 100,000 to 120,000 clones listed, 80% to 90% are singletons. Sequenced input: peripheral blood. These TCRs come from a man aged 40-49 years with acute or convalescent COVID-19.

The chain joins TRBV7-2 to TRBJ2-3; 8 nucleotides agree with TRBD2. Germline loops: CDR1 SGHTA, CDR2 FQGNSA. The junction had 7 bases not matched to a gene; V was cut back by 5 bases and J by 3 bases. The CDR3 spans 15 residues. CDR3 in amino acids: CASSKRGGGTDTQYF. Here the CDR3 DNA reads TGTGCCAGCAGCAAACGGGGGGGCGGAACAGATACGCAGTATTTT.

This sequence joins TRBV4-2 and TRBJ2-3, with 7 bases fitting TRBD2. The CDR3 loop spans 14 amino acids. V trimming: 5 bases; J trimming: 1 base; junction bases outside the gene matches: 3. Germline loops: CDR1 LGHNA, CDR2 YNFKEQ. The chain's CDR3 is CASSGAGGTDTQYF. The CDR3 DNA is TGTGCCAGCAGCGGGGCGGGGGGCACAGATACGCAGTATTTT.

CDR3 amino acids: CASSKGVEDPYNSPLHF. The CDR3 DNA reads TGTGCCAGCAGCAAAGGTGTGGAGGACCCGTATAATTCACCCCTCCACTTT. The chain employs TRBV21-1 and TRBJ1-6. TRBV21-1 is recorded as a pseudogene. The CDR3 is 17 residues long.

This chain connects TRBV5-1 to TRBJ1-2, with 11 bases fitting TRBD1. This CDR3 contains 16 residues. V was pared by 4 bases and J by 3 bases, with 8 bases of the junction left unmatched. In germline, CDR1 is SGHRS, CDR2 YFSETQ. The CDR3 DNA reads as TGCGCCAGCAGCCACCCCGGGACAGGGGGGGACTATGGCTACACCTTC. Encoded protein: CASSHPGTGGDYGYTF.

This clone was observed once. This sequence joins TRBV7-2 and TRBJ2-3; 7 nucleotides agree with TRBD1. The trim removed 5 bases at V and 3 bases at J, leaving 8 bases unmatched. The CDR3 consists of 15 residues. Germline CDR1 SGHTA, CDR2 FQGNSA. Here the CDR3 reads CASSRGQKFTDTQYF. The CDR3 nucleotides read TGTGCCAGCAGCCGGGGACAGAAGTTTACAGATACGCAGTATTTT.

The chain carries TRBV10-3 and TRBJ1-5, with 7 bases fitting TRBD1. Germline V gives CDR1 ENHRY, CDR2 SYGVKD. V trimming: 2 bases; J trimming: 5 bases; junction bases outside the gene matches: 6. This CDR3 has 15 amino acids. The CDR3: CAISEGTVPDQPQHF. CDR3 nucleotide sequence: TGTGCCATCAGTGAGGGGACAGTTCCCGATCAGCCCCAGCATTTT.

In this sample, this clone turned up a few times. The chain carries TRBV27 and TRBJ1-1, with 8 bases matching TRBD1. The CDR3 sequence is 14 residues long. V lost 5 bases to trimming and J lost 5 bases; unmatched junction nucleotides: 7. Germline V gene data show CDR1 as MNHEY and CDR2 as SMNVEV (reference sequence). The CDR3: CASSRLGQGTEAFF. The CDR3 DNA is TGTGCCAGCAGTCGACTTGGACAGGGAACTGAAGCTTTCTTT.

The V call is TRBV4-1, the J call TRBJ2-1; perhaps TRBD1 as D (5 bases). The CDR3 is 14 residues long. Trimming cost V 0 bases and J 10 bases, with 13 bases left between them. CDR1 MGHRA and CDR2 YSYEKL come from the germline V gene. CDR3 loop: CASSQDERGWEQFF. In DNA, the CDR3 is TGCGCCAGCAGCCAAGATGAAAGGGGCTGGGAGCAGTTCTTC.

The chain links TRBV6-5 to TRBJ2-7; 7 positions match TRBD2. V was clipped by 4 bases and J by 1 base; unmatched bases: 10. This CDR3 has 16 amino acids. The V gene's germline CDR1 is MNHEY and CDR2 SVGAGI. The CDR3 bases are TGTGCCAGCAGTTTGGGGGGGAGGGGTCCGTCCTACGAGCAGTACTTC. It specifies CASSLGGRGPSYEQYF.

The J gene is TRBJ2-3, the V gene TRBV5-1; 9 bases fit TRBD1. The CDR3 consists of 15 residues. Germline loops: CDR1 SGHRS, CDR2 YFSETQ. J gave up 2 bases and V 0 bases, and 1 base lay outside the gene matches. The DNA for the CDR3 is TGCGCCAGCAGCTTGGGGGACAGGGACACAGATACGCAGTATTTT. Translation: CASSLGDRDTDTQYF.

V is TRBV2 and J is TRBJ2-5; 9 nucleotides match TRBD2. Germline V gene lookup returns CDR1 SNHLY and CDR2 FYNNEI. This CDR3 spans 15 amino acids. V shed 4 bases, J shed 5 bases, and the junction held 8 bases outside the gene matches. The CDR3 nucleotides are TGTGCCAGCAGTGCTCCGGGACTAGCCACGGAGACCCAGTACTTC. Encoded protein: CASSAPGLATETQYF.

The chain employs TRBV4-2 and TRBJ2-4; 7 nucleotides align to TRBD1. In germline, CDR1 is LGHNA, CDR2 YNFKEQ. The CDR3 runs to 15 residues. The V gene end was trimmed by 4 bases and the J gene end by 5 bases; junction bases not matched to a gene: 8. The CDR3 DNA follows: TGTGCCAGCAGCCGGGACAGCATCGGGGAAAACATTCAGTACTTC. Translated: CASSRDSIGENIQYF.

The sample holds one count of this clone. The V call is TRBV7-9, the J call TRBJ2-5; D remains unclear. From germline, CDR1 is SEHNR and CDR2 FQNEAQ (reference sequence). The CDR3 is 14 residues long. Trimming pared 0 bases from V and 4 bases from J, leaving 9 bases between. The chain's CDR3 is CASSLATGRETQYF. The CDR3 DNA sequence: TGTGCCAGCAGCTTAGCCACGGGTAGAGAGACCCAGTACTTC.

The genes are TRBV19 and TRBJ2-7, with TRBD2 identical over 7 bases. The CDR3 extends over 14 amino acids. With 10 bases clipped from V and 2 bases from J, the junction kept 11 bases outside the gene matches. In germline, CDR1 is LNHDA, CDR2 SQIVND (reference sequence). Written as DNA, the CDR3 is TGTGCCACCGCGGGGAGGGCCCTCCCCTACGAGCAGTACTTC. The encoded protein is CATAGRALPYEQYF. The full variable domain, its missing parts supplied by reference TRBV19 and TRBJ2-7, is DGGITQSPKYLFRKEGQNVTLSCEQNLNHDAMYWYRQDPGQGLRLIYYSQIVNDFQKGDIAEGYSVSREKKESFPLTVTSAQKNPTAFYLCATAGRALPYEQYFGPGTRLTVT.

The J gene is TRBJ2-3, the V gene TRBV9, with D tentatively TRBD2 (5 bases). Germline V gene lookup returns CDR1 SGDLS and CDR2 YYNGEE. V was clipped by 0 bases and J by 6 bases, with 11 bases between them. The length of the CDR3 is 14 residues. This chain's CDR3 is CASSVGRGSDTQYF. In DNA, the CDR3 is TGTGCCAGCAGCGTAGGTCGGGGTTCGGATACGCAGTATTTT.

The chain employs TRBV19 and TRBJ1-2, with D tentatively TRBD1 (6 bases). CDR1 LNHDA and CDR2 SQIVND come from the germline V gene (reference sequence). V was cut by 3 bases and J by 4 bases, with 12 bases left in between. There are 14 residues in the CDR3. CDR3 sequence reads: CASSMSRGIYGYTF. Written as DNA, the CDR3 is TGTGCCAGTAGTATGAGTAGGGGGATCTATGGCTACACCTTC.

This clone came up a few times. CDR3 residues: CASSRPGTVGTEAFF. In DNA, the CDR3 is TGTGCCAGCAGCCGTCCCGGGACAGTGGGCACTGAAGCTTTCTTT. The rearrangement links TRBV7-9 to TRBJ1-1; 7 bases line up with TRBD1. The CDR3 extends over 15 amino acids. Germline V lookup: CDR1 SEHNR, CDR2 FQNEAQ (reference sequence). V trimming: 5 bases; J trimming: 4 bases; junction bases outside the gene matches: 10.

This rearrangement joins TRBV7-9 to TRBJ2-1; D perhaps matches TRBD1 (5 bases). CDR3 length: 15 residues. Looked up from germline, CDR1 is SEHNR and CDR2 is FQNEAQ (reference sequence). The germline V and J ends were trimmed by 5 bases and 0 bases, with 11 bases remaining between them. The CDR3 nucleotides are TGTGCCAGCAGCCCAGGGATTAGCTCCTACAATGAGCAGTTCTTC. Its translation: CASSPGISSYNEQFF. Drawing the rest from reference TRBV7-9 and TRBJ2-1, the complete variable domain is DTGVSQNPRHKITKRGQNVTFRCDPISEHNRLYWYRQTLGQGPEFLTYFQNEAQLEKSRLLSDRFSAERPKGSFSTLEIQRTEQGDSAMYLCASSPGISSYNEQFFGPGTRLTVL.

This clone was found once. The rearrangement joins TRBV5-1 to TRBJ2-3; TRBD2 aligns across 10 bases. In germline, CDR1 is SGHRS, CDR2 YFSETQ. This CDR3 has 16 residues. After removal of 0 bases from V and 2 bases from J, the junction contained 3 bases not matched to a gene. CDR3 loop: CASSLGLAGFTDTQYF. The DNA of the CDR3 is TGCGCCAGCAGCTTGGGACTAGCGGGTTTCACAGATACGCAGTATTTT. Using reference TRBV5-1 and TRBJ2-3 for the parts outside the CDR3, the full variable domain is KAGVTQTPRYLIKTRGQQVTLSCSPISGHRSVSWYQQTPGQGLQFLFEYFSETQRNKGNFPGRFSGRQFSNSRSEMNVSTLELGDSALYLCASSLGLAGFTDTQYFGPGTRLTVL.

J is TRBJ1-4 and V is TRBV14; D is unresolved. The CDR3 totals 12 residues. The ends were cut back, 3 bases at V and 6 bases at J, with 5 bases in the middle. The germline gives CDR1 SGHDN, CDR2 FVKESK. CDR3 sequence: CASSHGHEKLFF. CDR3 DNA sequence: TGTGCCAGCAGCCATGGCCATGAAAAACTGTTTTTT.

This sequence joins TRBV5-4 and TRBJ1-2, with D hard to call. Germline CDR1 SGHNT, CDR2 YYREEE (reference sequence). V was shortened by 0 bases and J by 5 bases, with 5 bases between the two germline ends. The CDR3 spans 12 residues. The CDR3 region is CASSLDSYGYTF. Here the CDR3 DNA reads TGTGCCAGCAGCTTGGATAGTTATGGCTACACCTTC.

The rearrangement uses TRBV19 and TRBJ2-3, with TRBD2 matching over 8 bases. CDR1 is LNHDA, CDR2 SQIVND, per germline (reference sequence). The length of the CDR3 is 17 residues. V dropped 3 bases and J dropped 1; count of bases not matched to a gene: 9. The CDR3: CASSIGARGARTDTQYF. The DNA of the CDR3 is TGTGCCAGTAGTATTGGGGCGCGGGGGGCCCGCACAGATACGCAGTATTTT.

The genes are TRBV11-2 and TRBJ2-2; TRBD1 matches 9 bases. Trimming at V came to 1 base and at J to 3 bases, leaving 6 bases not matched to a gene. Germline V gives CDR1 SGHAT, CDR2 FQNNGV. The CDR3 is 17 amino acids. CDR3 residues: CASSLGGQGLDTGELFF. The DNA of the CDR3 is TGTGCCAGCAGCTTAGGAGGACAGGGGCTGGACACCGGGGAGCTGTTTTTT.

The chain joins TRBV9 to TRBJ2-1; 8 bases agree with TRBD1. The germline gives CDR1 SGDLS, CDR2 YYNGEE. The CDR3 contains 16 residues. V shed 3 bases, J shed 0 bases, and the junction held 5 bases outside the gene matches. In DNA, the CDR3 is TGTGCCAGCAGCGCAGTTGGACAGGGCTCCTACAATGAGCAGTTCTTC. Amino acids: CASSAVGQGSYNEQFF.

The chain couples TRBV18 to TRBJ1-2, with D perhaps matching TRBD1 (6 bases). Germline V gives CDR1 KGHSH, CDR2 LQKENI. V lost 3 bases, J lost 4 bases, and 24 bases lay in between. The CDR3 loop spans 18 amino acids. Written as DNA, the CDR3 is TGTGCCAGCTCACCTACCTCCTCGAGTGGGGGCCGGGTCTATGGCTACACCTTC. Encoded protein: CASSPTSSSGGRVYGYTF.

The V call is TRBV5-1, the J call TRBJ2-4, with 9 bases aligning to TRBD2. The CDR3 extends over 15 amino acids. Germline trimming cut 0 bases from V and 8 bases from J; bases unmatched to any gene: 6. Germline-derived CDR1 and CDR2 are SGHRS and YFSETQ. The CDR3 here is CASSLGEAGGDIQYF. The DNA for the CDR3 is TGCGCCAGCAGCTTGGGCGAAGCGGGGGGTGACATTCAGTACTTC.